This T cell receptor (beta chain) appears in the sequencing data of a study of blood T cell repertoires in COVID-19. Study-level information: Collection of acute and convalescent COVID-19 samples took place in the United States, Italy and Spain. T cells, B-cell-depleted T cells, or PBMCs supplied cDNA or gDNA.

In the original analysis: Estimated nucleated cell counts came from reference gene primer amplification. The table came from immunoSEQ multiplex PCR; TCRdb's copy has only in-frame clones and leaves some out. D and trimming were read from the DNA, whereas the V and J calls and clone size are those reported in that table. This table holds roughly 200,000 clones, 89% found once. Germline CDR1 reads SNHLY; CDR2 reads FYNNEI. The CDR3 length is 14 residues. V shed 3 bases, J shed 4 bases, and the junction held 3 bases outside the gene matches. This receptor was identified in a man in his forties with acute or convalescent COVID-19. Material: peripheral blood. The J gene is TRBJ1-2, the V gene TRBV2; 9 bases agree with TRBD1. CDR3 in DNA: TGTGCCAGCAGTGAGGGACAGGGTATCTATGGCTACACCTTC. It translates to CASSEGQGIYGYTF.